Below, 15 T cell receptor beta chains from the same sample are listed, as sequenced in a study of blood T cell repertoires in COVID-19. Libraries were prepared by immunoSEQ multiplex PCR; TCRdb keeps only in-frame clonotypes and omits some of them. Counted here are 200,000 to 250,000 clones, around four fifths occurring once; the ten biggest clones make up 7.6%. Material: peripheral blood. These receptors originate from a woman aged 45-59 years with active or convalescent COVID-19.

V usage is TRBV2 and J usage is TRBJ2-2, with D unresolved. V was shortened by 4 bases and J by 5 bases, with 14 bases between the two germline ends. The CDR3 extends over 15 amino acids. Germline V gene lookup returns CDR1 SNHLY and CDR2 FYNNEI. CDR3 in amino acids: CASSVETTHTGELFF. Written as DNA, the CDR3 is TGTGCCAGCAGTGTTGAGACAACTCATACCGGGGAGCTGTTTTTT.

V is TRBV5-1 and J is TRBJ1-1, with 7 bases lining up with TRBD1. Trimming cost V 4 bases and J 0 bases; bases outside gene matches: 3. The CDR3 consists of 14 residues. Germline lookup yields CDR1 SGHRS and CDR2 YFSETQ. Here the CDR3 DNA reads TGCGCCAGCAGCATGACAGGGTTGAACACTGAAGCTTTCTTT. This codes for CASSMTGLNTEAFF.

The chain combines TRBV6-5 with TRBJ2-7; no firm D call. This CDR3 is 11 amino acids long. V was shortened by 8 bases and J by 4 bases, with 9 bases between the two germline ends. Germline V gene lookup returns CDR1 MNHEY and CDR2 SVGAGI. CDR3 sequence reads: CASGGVYEQYF. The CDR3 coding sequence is TGTGCCAGCGGCGGCGTGTACGAGCAGTACTTC.

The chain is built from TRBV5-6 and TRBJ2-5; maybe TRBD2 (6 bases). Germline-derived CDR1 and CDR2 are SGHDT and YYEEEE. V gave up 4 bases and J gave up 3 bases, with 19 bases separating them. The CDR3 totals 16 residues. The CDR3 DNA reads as TGTGCCAGCAGCAGGGATCGGGGGACGGCGAAAGAGACCCAGTACTTC. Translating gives CASSRDRGTAKETQYF.

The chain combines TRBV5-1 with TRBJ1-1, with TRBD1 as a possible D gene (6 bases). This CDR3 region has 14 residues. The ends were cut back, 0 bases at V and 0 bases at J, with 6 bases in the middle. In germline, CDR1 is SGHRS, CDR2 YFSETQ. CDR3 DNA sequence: TGCGCCAGCAGCTTGGGACAGGTGAACACTGAAGCTTTCTTT. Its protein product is CASSLGQVNTEAFF.

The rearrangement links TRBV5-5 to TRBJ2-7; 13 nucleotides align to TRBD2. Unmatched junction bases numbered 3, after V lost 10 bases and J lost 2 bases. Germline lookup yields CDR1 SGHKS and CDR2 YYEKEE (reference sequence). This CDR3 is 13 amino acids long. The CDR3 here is CASGTSGTYEQYF. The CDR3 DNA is TGTGCCTCCGGGACTAGCGGGACCTACGAGCAGTACTTC. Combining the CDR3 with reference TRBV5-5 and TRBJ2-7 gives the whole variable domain DAGVTQSPTHLIKTRGQQVTLRCSPISGHKSVSWYQQVLGQGPQFIFQYYEKEERGRGNFPDRFSARQFPNYSSELNVNALLLGDSALYLCASGTSGTYEQYFGPGTRLTVT.

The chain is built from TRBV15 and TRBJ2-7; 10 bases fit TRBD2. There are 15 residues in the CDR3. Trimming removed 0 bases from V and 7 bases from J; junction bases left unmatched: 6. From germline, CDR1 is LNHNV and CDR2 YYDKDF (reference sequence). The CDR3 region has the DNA TGTGCCACCAGCAGAGACCGAGCGGGAGGGCCTGAGCAGTACTTC. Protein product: CATSRDRAGGPEQYF. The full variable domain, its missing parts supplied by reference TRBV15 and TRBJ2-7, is DAMVIQNPRYQVTQFGKPVTLSCSQTLNHNVMYWYQQKSSQAPKLLFHYYDKDFNNEADTPDNFQSRRPNTSFCFLDIRSPGLGDTAMYLCATSRDRAGGPEQYFGPGTRLTVT.

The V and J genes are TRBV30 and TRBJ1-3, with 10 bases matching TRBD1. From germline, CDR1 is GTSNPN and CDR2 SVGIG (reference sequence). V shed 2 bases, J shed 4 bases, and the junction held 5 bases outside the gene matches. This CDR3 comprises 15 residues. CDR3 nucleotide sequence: TGTGCCTGGAGTTTCGACAGGGGGCTGGGAAACACCATATATTTT. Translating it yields CAWSFDRGLGNTIYF. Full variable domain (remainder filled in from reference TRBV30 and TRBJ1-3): SQTIHQWPATLVQPVGSPLSLECTVEGTSNPNLYWYRQAAGRGLQLLFYSVGIGQISSEVPQNLSASRPQDRQFILSSKKLLLSDSGFYLCAWSFDRGLGNTIYFGEGSWLTVV.

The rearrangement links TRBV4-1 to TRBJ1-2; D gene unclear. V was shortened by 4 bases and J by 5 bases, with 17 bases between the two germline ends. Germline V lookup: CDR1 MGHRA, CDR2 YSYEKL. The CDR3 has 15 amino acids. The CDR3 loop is CASSPAGFLGYGYTF. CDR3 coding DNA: TGCGCCAGCAGCCCCGCGGGGTTCCTCGGGTATGGCTACACCTTC.

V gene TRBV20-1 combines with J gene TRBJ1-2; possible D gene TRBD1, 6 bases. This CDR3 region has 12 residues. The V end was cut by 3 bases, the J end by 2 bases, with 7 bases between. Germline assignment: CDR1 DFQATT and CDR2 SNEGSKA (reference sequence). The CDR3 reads CSASDRNYGYTF. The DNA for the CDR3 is TGCAGTGCTAGTGACAGGAACTATGGCTACACCTTC.

The CDR3 bases are TGTGCCAGCAGCTCCCGGACAGGGGAAAACGAGCAGTACTTC. Its translation is CASSSRTGENEQYF. This sequence joins TRBV11-2 and TRBJ2-7, with 9 bases identical to TRBD1. CDR3 size: 14 residues. Germline V gene sequence: CDR1 SGHAT, CDR2 FQNNGV. Trimming removed 4 bases from V and 5 bases from J; junction bases left unmatched: 6.

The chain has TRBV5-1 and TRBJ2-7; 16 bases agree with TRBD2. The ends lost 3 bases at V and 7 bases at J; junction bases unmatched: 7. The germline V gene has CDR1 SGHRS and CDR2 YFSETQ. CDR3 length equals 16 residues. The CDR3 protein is CASSYGTSGRADEQYF. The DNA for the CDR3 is TGCGCCAGCAGCTACGGGACTAGCGGGAGGGCCGATGAGCAGTACTTC.

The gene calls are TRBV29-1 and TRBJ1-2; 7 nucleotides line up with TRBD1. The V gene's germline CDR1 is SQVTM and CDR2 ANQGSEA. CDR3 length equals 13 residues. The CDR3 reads CRAPDRVVGGYTF. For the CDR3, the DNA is TGCAGAGCCCCTGACAGGGTCGTAGGTGGCTACACCTTC.

The CDR3 loop is CASSYRRGGQGNTGELFF. CDR3 nucleotide sequence: TGTGCCAGCAGCTATAGAAGGGGGGGACAGGGCAACACCGGGGAGCTGTTTTTT. V and J are TRBV7-2 and TRBJ2-2; 9 positions agree with TRBD1. The CDR3 is 18 amino acids. The germline V gene has CDR1 SGHTA and CDR2 FQGNSA. The trim removed 4 bases at V and 2 bases at J, leaving 11 bases unmatched. The variable domain in full, with the rest retrieved from reference TRBV7-2 and TRBJ2-2, is GAGVSQSPSNKVTEKGKDVELRCDPISGHTALYWYRQSLGQGLEFLIYFQGNSAPDKSGLPSDRFSAERTGGSVSTLTIQRTQQEDSAVYLCASSYRRGGQGNTGELFFGEGSRLTVL.

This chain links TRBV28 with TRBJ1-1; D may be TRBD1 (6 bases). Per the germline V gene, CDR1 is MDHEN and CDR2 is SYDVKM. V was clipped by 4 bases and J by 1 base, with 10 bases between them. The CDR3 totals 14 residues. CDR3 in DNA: TGTGCCAGCAGTTCCCAGGGGTCGAACACTGAAGCTTTCTTT. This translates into CASSSQGSNTEAFF.